This note documents a single T cell receptor (beta chain) sequence. Treatment was busulfan-fludarabine conditioning, a marrow graft, and cyclophosphamide on days +3 and +4. The sample is drawn from a study of T cells after posttransplantation cyclophosphamide. Assay: immunoSEQ multiplex PCR; the TCRdb copy retains only in-frame clones and omits some. The sample data list about 44 clones. V dropped 3 bases and J dropped 7; count of bases not matched to a gene: 12. The CDR3 has 16 amino acids. CDR1 is MNHEY, CDR2 SMNVEV, per germline (reference sequence). Sequencing was performed on gut tissue, taken after allogeneic stem cell transplant with posttransplant cyclophosphamide. The chain uses TRBV27 and TRBJ1-2, with TRBD1 identical over 9 bases. The receptor was derived from a male patient aged 25-45 years who received an allogeneic stem cell transplant from a related donor, was CMV-positive, and had acute GVHD only. Some T cells may be graft donor cells. The CDR3 is CASSFSQGATYLGYTF. CDR3 nucleotides: TGTGCCAGCAGTTTTTCACAGGGGGCGACGTATCTTGGCTACACCTTC.